Listed below are T cell receptor beta chains from one sample, sequenced in a study of T cell changes during pregnancy in multiple sclerosis. Some clones are missing from TCRdb's copy, which holds only in-frame ones; the method was immunoSEQ multiplex PCR. Here the sample spans about 110,000 clones, 92% being singletons. This sample comprised peripheral blood, obtained in the third trimester of pregnancy. The receptors originated from a female donor with multiple sclerosis, enrolled in a pregnancy study. CDR3s include the opening cysteine and the closing phenylalanine or tryptophan. The D gene is left open where the match is weak. Expanded clones are given a class, and other clones once, few, many or no size at all.

>NA|NA|TRBJ2-7|11|TRBV2
CASSVGAEQYF
TGTGCCAGCAGTGTAGGGGCCGAGCAGTACTTC
>few|NA|TRBJ1-1|11|TRBV30
CAALRGTEAFF
TGTGCCGCGCTCCGGGGTACTGAAGCTTTCTTT
>NA|TRBD1|TRBJ1-5|17|TRBV5-4
CASSSLPLRQGDQPQHF
TGTGCCAGCAGCTCCCTACCTCTACGACAGGGAGATCAGCCCCAGCATTTT
>NA|TRBD2|TRBJ2-1|19|TRBV5-6
CASSPEKRGVFISYNEQFF
TGTGCCAGCAGCCCTGAGAAGCGGGGGGTCTTTATCTCCTACAATGAGCAGTTCTTC
>NA|NA|TRBJ1-3|18|TRBV27
CASSLYGPSGASGNTIYF
TGTGCCAGCAGTTTATATGGTCCCTCAGGCGCCTCTGGAAACACCATATATTTT
>NA|TRBD1|TRBJ1-2|15|TRBV5-1
CASSRTGQGAEGYTF
TGCGCCAGCAGTCGAACGGGACAGGGGGCTGAAGGCTACACCTTC
>NA|NA|TRBJ1-4|15|TRBV9
CASSPPGGSSEKLFF
TGTGCCAGCAGCCCCCCGGGGGGGAGTAGTGAAAAACTGTTTTTT
>once|NA|TRBJ2-7|10|TRBV10-2
CASRKGGEYF
TGCGCCAGCCGTAAAGGGGGTGAGTACTTC
>NA|NA|TRBJ2-5|16|TRBV7-7
CASSPTYRGGQETQYF
TGTGCCAGCAGCCCTACGTACAGGGGAGGTCAAGAGACCCAGTACTTC
>NA|NA|TRBJ2-7|15|TRBV6-1
CASTNPGSGSYEQYF
TGTGCCAGCACTAATCCGGGATCGGGGTCCTACGAGCAGTACTTC
>once|TRBD2|TRBJ2-3|15|TRBV7-3
CASSLLALAGDTQYF
TGTGCCAGCAGCTTATTGGCGCTAGCGGGAGATACGCAGTATTTT
>NA|NA|TRBJ2-3|12|TRBV6-1
CASSERGYTQYF
TGTGCCAGCAGTGAAAGGGGATATACGCAGTATTTT
>NA|TRBD2|TRBJ2-7|14|TRBV5-1
CASSLTSAAYEQYF
TGCGCCAGCAGCTTGACTAGCGCCGCCTACGAGCAGTACTTC
>NA|NA|TRBJ1-1|17|TRBV7-2
CASSPRLRAWSNTEAFF
TGTGCCAGCAGCCCGCGGTTGAGGGCATGGTCTAACACTGAAGCTTTCTTT
>NA|NA|TRBJ1-2|15|TRBV19
CASSPRTPPNYGYTF
TGTGCCAGTAGTCCCCGGACACCTCCCAACTATGGCTACACCTTC
>NA|TRBD1|TRBJ2-7|14|TRBV18
CASSRRQGQDEQYF
TGTGCCAGCTCACGGAGACAGGGACAGGACGAGCAGTACTTC
>NA|NA|TRBJ1-1|11|TRBV30
CAWAGNTEAFF
TGTGCCTGGGCAGGGAACACTGAAGCTTTCTTT
>NA|TRBD1|TRBJ1-5|15|TRBV27
CASSETGEVNQPQHF
TGTGCCAGCAGTGAGACAGGGGAAGTCAATCAGCCCCAGCATTTT
>NA|NA|TRBJ1-3|13|TRBV5-1
CASTPVAGNTIYF
TGCGCCAGCACCCCGGTAGCTGGAAACACCATATATTTT
>NA|TRBD1|TRBJ2-5|15|TRBV19
CASSISDRGGETQYF
TGTGCCAGTAGTATTAGTGACAGGGGAGGAGAGACCCAGTACTTC
>NA|NA|TRBJ2-7|14|TRBV6-1
CASSEQGGANEQYF
TGTGCCAGCAGTGAACAAGGAGGGGCGAACGAGCAGTACTTC
>few|NA|TRBJ1-3|13|TRBV19
CASSTTRGNTIYF
TGTGCCAGTAGTACCACCAGGGGAAACACCATATATTTT
>NA|TRBD1|TRBJ1-4|17|TRBV27
CASSLWGQGAANEKLFF
TGTGCCAGCAGTTTATGGGGACAGGGGGCAGCTAATGAAAAACTGTTTTTT
>NA|TRBD2|TRBJ2-1|15|TRBV7-3
CASSSGLAGVGEQFF
TGTGCCAGCAGCAGCGGACTAGCGGGAGTTGGTGAGCAGTTCTTC
>NA|TRBD1|TRBJ1-6|16|TRBV9
CASSAGQGASNSPLHF
TGTGCCAGCAGCGCCGGACAGGGGGCGAGTAATTCACCCCTCCACTTT
>NA|NA|TRBJ1-1|14|TRBV5-1
CASSQTVMNTEAFF
TGCGCCAGCAGCCAGACAGTTATGAACACTGAAGCTTTCTTT
>NA|NA|TRBJ1-3|17|TRBV11-1
CASSSSGRTATGNTIYF
TGTGCCAGCAGCTCTTCAGGTCGGACTGCGACTGGAAACACCATATATTTT
>NA|NA|TRBJ1-1|12|TRBV15
CATSREDGSPFF
TGTGCCACCAGCAGGGAAGACGGGAGCCCTTTCTTT
>NA|NA|TRBJ2-7|12|TRBV6-5
CASGTVNSGQYF
TGTGCCAGCGGGACAGTCAATAGCGGGCAGTACTTC
>NA|NA|TRBJ2-3|11|TRBV25-1
CASGAASTQYF
TGTGCCAGCGGAGCGGCTAGTACGCAGTATTTT
>NA|NA|TRBJ1-2|15|TRBV28
CASSLPGSIVYGYTF
TGTGCCAGCAGTTTACCGGGATCCATCGTCTATGGCTACACCTTC
>NA|NA|TRBJ1-2|13|TRBV29-1
CSVEDSLGIGYTF
TGCAGCGTTGAAGATTCTCTCGGTATTGGCTACACCTTC
>NA|NA|TRBJ2-4|17|TRBV4-1
CASSHGEGGVLKNIQYF
TGCGCCAGCAGCCACGGGGAAGGCGGGGTGCTCAAAAACATTCAGTACTTC
>NA|TRBD1|TRBJ1-1|13|TRBV10-3
CAIRTGGEAEAFF
TGTGCCATTCGGACAGGGGGGGAGGCTGAAGCTTTCTTT
>NA|NA|TRBJ2-2|14|TRBV7-3
CASSLNSNTGELFF
TGTGCCAGCAGCCTCAATAGCAACACCGGGGAGCTGTTTTTT
>once|NA|TRBJ1-5|16|TRBV4-1
CASSQVSGVGNQPQHF
TGCGCCAGCAGCCAAGTTTCAGGGGTTGGGAATCAGCCCCAGCATTTT
>NA|NA|TRBJ2-7|15|TRBV6-5
CASSPRFSATYEQYF
TGTGCCAGCAGTCCCCGTTTTAGCGCGACCTACGAGCAGTACTTC
>NA|TRBD2|TRBJ2-1|16|TRBV5-4
CASSDKLAGGSDEQFF
TGTGCCAGCAGCGACAAACTAGCGGGAGGTTCCGATGAGCAGTTCTTC
>NA|NA|TRBJ2-2|14|TRBV18
CASSPRQNTGELFF
TGTGCCAGCTCACCGAGACAGAACACCGGGGAGCTGTTTTTT
>NA|NA|TRBJ2-5|15|TRBV6-8
CASSYRRGSQETQYF
TGTGCCAGCAGTTACAGGCGGGGCTCCCAAGAGACCCAGTACTTC
>NA|NA|TRBJ2-7|16|TRBV23-1
CASSQGLCVISYEQYF
TGCGCCAGCAGTCAAGGGCTCTGCGTTATCTCCTACGAGCAGTACTTC
>NA|TRBD1|TRBJ1-5|16|TRBV5-6
CASSLNGRGRNQPQHF
TGTGCCAGCAGCTTGAATGGCAGGGGGCGCAATCAGCCCCAGCATTTT
>NA|TRBD1|TRBJ2-7|14|TRBV6-1
CASSEAGGGYEQYF
TGTGCCAGCAGTGAAGCAGGGGGCGGGTACGAGCAGTACTTC
>NA|NA|TRBJ2-5|14|TRBV7-8
CASSLGQGEETQYF
TGTGCCAGCAGCTTAGGTCAAGGGGAAGAGACCCAGTACTTC
>NA|TRBD2|TRBJ2-1|16|TRBV7-8
CASSLASGRARNEQFF
TGTGCCAGCAGCTTAGCTAGCGGGAGGGCGCGTAATGAGCAGTTCTTC
>NA|NA|TRBJ1-1|16|TRBV19
CASSIEEGAQNTEAFF
TGTGCCAGTAGTATAGAAGAAGGGGCGCAGAACACTGAAGCTTTCTTT
>NA|NA|TRBJ2-3|14|TRBV7-6
CASSPQRSADTQYF
TGTGCCAGCAGCCCGCAGCGGTCTGCCGATACGCAGTATTTT
>NA|NA|TRBJ2-7|14|TRBV18
CASSPGGGGYEQYF
TGTGCCAGCTCACCAGGAGGGGGCGGCTACGAGCAGTACTTC
>NA|TRBD1|TRBJ2-1|14|TRBV30
CAWNAGTVYNEQFF
TGTGCCTGGAATGCCGGGACAGTCTACAATGAGCAGTTCTTC
>NA|NA|TRBJ2-3|13|TRBV12-5
CASAGRGTDTQYF
TGTGCTAGTGCGGGTCGGGGCACAGATACGCAGTATTTT
>NA|NA|TRBJ2-1|19|TRBV1
CTSSLRTSGGGSSYNEQFF
TGCACCAGCAGCCTTCGGACTAGCGGGGGGGGTAGCTCCTACAATGAGCAGTTCTTC
>NA|NA|TRBJ2-7|16|TRBV7-6
CASSSQIGTRQDEQYF
TGTGCCAGCAGCTCACAAATCGGGACTCGGCAGGACGAGCAGTACTTC
>NA|NA|TRBJ2-5|11|TRBV18
CASSPKETQYF
TGTGCCAGCTCACCTAAAGAGACCCAGTACTTC
>few|NA|TRBJ1-2|14|TRBV7-2
CASSFGGIDYGYTF
TGTGCCAGCAGCTTCGGAGGTATTGACTATGGCTACACCTTC